These 6 T cell receptor beta chains originate from one sample sequenced in a study of molecular identifiers for immune sequencing clone quantification. TCRdb redid the calling of the PCR reads with MiXCR, one entry per CDR3 protein. The sample records 460,000 or so distinct CDR3 sequences, about a fifth being singletons. Sequences were obtained from naive CD8+ T cells from blood, with Jurkat cell RNA spiked in. Subset noted: FACS-sorted CD8+CD4-CCR7+CD45RA+ naive T cells. Receptors were obtained from a human donor in good health. Some libraries in this study had Jurkat cell RNA spiked in.

This clonotype was observed a handful of times. The chain links TRBV4-3 to TRBJ2-7; tentatively, D is TRBD1 (6 bases). CDR1 is LGHNA, CDR2 YSLEER, per germline. The CDR3 is made up of 13 amino acids. The V and J ends lost 4 bases and 5 bases respectively, with 12 bases between them. The CDR3 bases are TGCGCCAGCAGCCGTGACAGGTTCCACGAGCAGTACTTC. This codes for CASSRDRFHEQYF.

This clonotype was counted only a few times. The V gene is TRBV9, the J gene TRBJ2-1; TRBD2 matches at 9 bases. Trimming removed 4 bases from V and 5 bases from J; junction bases left unmatched: 10. The CDR3 covers 16 residues. In germline, CDR1 is SGDLS, CDR2 YYNGEE. This CDR3 is CASSRMTSGGHNEQFF. The CDR3 DNA reads as TGTGCCAGCAGCCGAATGACTAGCGGAGGACACAATGAGCAGTTCTTC.

The chain recombines TRBV25-1 with TRBJ1-6; D unclear. Germline CDR1 is MGHDK and CDR2 is SYGVNS. The germline V and J ends were trimmed by 1 base and 8 bases, with 9 bases remaining between them. The CDR3 extends over 14 amino acids. The DNA of the CDR3 is TGTGCCAGCAGTGAATTGTCACATTATTCACCCCTCCACTTT. Translation gives CASSELSHYSPLHF.

This clonotype was found a few times. This chain uses TRBV10-3 with TRBJ2-6, with D perhaps matching TRBD1 (6 bases). The CDR3 extends over 18 amino acids. Germline V lookup: CDR1 ENHRY, CDR2 SYGVKD. The V gene lost 0 bases and the J gene lost 0 bases, with 12 bases spanning the gap. For the CDR3, the DNA is TGTGCCATCAGTGAGTCGTGGGACACCGGCTCTGGGGCCAACGTCCTGACTTTC. Protein sequence: CAISESWDTGSGANVLTF.

On this clonotype itself: With a much larger clone just one base away, this may be a read error. This chain uses TRBV29-1 with TRBJ2-1; 10 nucleotides agree with TRBD2. Trimming cost V 2 bases and J 8 bases; bases outside gene matches: 6. The CDR3 extends over 14 amino acids. Germline CDR1 reads SQVTM; CDR2 reads ANQGSEA. The CDR3 DNA is TGCAGCGTTGAAACGAGTAGCGGGAGGTATGAGCAGTTCTTC. It translates to CSVETSSGRYEQFF.

The sample holds a few counts of this clonotype. The gene calls are TRBV19 and TRBJ1-5; no clear D gene. Trimming shortened V by 1 base and J by 7 bases, and 8 bases separated the two germline ends. CDR3 length: 13 amino acids. CDR1 and CDR2 (germline): LNHDA, SQIVND (reference sequence). The CDR3 protein is CASSIGSGQPQHF. CDR3 coding DNA: TGTGCCAGTAGTATAGGCTCCGGCCAGCCCCAGCATTTT. Combining the CDR3 with reference TRBV19 and TRBJ1-5 gives the whole variable domain DGGITQSPKYLFRKEGQNVTLSCEQNLNHDAMYWYRQDPGQGLRLIYYSQIVNDFQKGDIAEGYSVSREKKESFPLTVTSAQKNPTAFYLCASSIGSGQPQHFGDGTRLSIL.